The present TCR beta chain was sequenced within a study of siplizumab effects on memory and regulatory T cells. Sequenced by immunoSEQ multiplex PCR; TCRdb stores in-frame clones only, minus some. This table holds over 55,000 clones, approximately 82% found once. Overall study results and limits: Only a minority of proliferating CD4+ or CD8+ clones had an assignable naive or memory phenotype, with roughly 80-95% lacking one. Solely a minor proportion of alloreactive clones could be assigned to unstimulated subsets. Alloreactive sequences whose origin lay in unstimulated CD4+ memory cells were significantly reduced by siplizumab. Major contributors to the alloresponse seemed to be naive T cells, which also appeared more diverse than memory cells.

Trimming cost V 1 base and J 8 bases, with 8 bases left between them. The CDR3 covers 11 residues. Germline V gene sequence: CDR1 DFQATT, CDR2 SNEGSKA (reference sequence). Points on this clone: Its antigen is still unknown.

The chain combines TRBV20-1 with TRBJ1-2; D gene ambiguous. The sequenced sample consisted of memory CD4+ T cells sorted from blood. This clonotype originated in a human donor in good health. The CDR3 region is CSARVSGGYTF. The DNA of the CDR3 is TGCAGTGCTAGAGTCTCAGGAGGCTACACCTTC.